The 21 T cell receptor beta chains below come from one sample, sequenced in a study of graft-versus-host responses after intestinal transplantation. Using immunoSEQ multiplex PCR, the repertoire was profiled, and TCRdb retains in-frame clones only, with some absent. This repertoire shows more than 100,000 clones, more than 85% found once; its top ten account for roughly 1.2%. Their cognate antigens are unknown. The specimen comprised unstimulated CD8+ T cells sorted from spleen or lymph node cells, sampled before intestinal transplant. These receptors were collected from a human donor who received an intestinal transplant.

This clone came up once. V is TRBV14 and J is TRBJ2-1; TRBD2 is a possible D gene (6 bases). Germline-derived CDR1 and CDR2 are SGHDN and FVKESK. The CDR3 is 14 amino acids. Trimming stripped 3 bases from V and 9 bases from J, with 15 bases between. The CDR3 coding sequence is TGTGCCAGCAGCCATCTATCTTCGCGGGGTGAGCAGTTCTTC. It codes for CASSHLSSRGEQFF.

The CDR3 bases are TGTGCCAGCAGCCGTTGGGGGGATCAAGAGACCCAGTACTTC. Its translation is CASSRWGDQETQYF. J is TRBJ2-5 and V is TRBV7-9; possible D gene TRBD2, 6 bases. Trimming cost V 5 bases and J 2 bases, with 12 bases left between them. The CDR3 length is 14 residues. CDR1 is SEHNR and CDR2 is FQNEAQ in the germline V gene (reference sequence).

The V gene is TRBV6-1, the J gene TRBJ2-3; 11 nucleotides match TRBD2. The junction had 4 bases not matched to a gene; V was cut back by 3 bases and J by 5 bases. Germline V gene sequence: CDR1 MNHNS, CDR2 SASEGT. The CDR3 contains 15 residues. CDR3 loop: CASSDSGGALDTQYF. The CDR3 DNA sequence: TGTGCCAGCAGTGATAGCGGGGGGGCCCTAGATACGCAGTATTTT.

This rearrangement joins TRBV5-1 to TRBJ1-2; tentatively, D is TRBD1 (5 bases). There are 14 residues in the CDR3. V was cut by 0 bases and J by 3 bases, with 9 bases left in between. Per the germline V gene, CDR1 is SGHRS and CDR2 is YFSETQ. The CDR3, as DNA: TGCGCCAGCAGCTTGGTTGGGGGAGACTATGGCTACACCTTC. Protein: CASSLVGGDYGYTF.

V usage is TRBV9 and J usage is TRBJ2-3, with 7 bases aligning to TRBD2. The trim removed 2 bases at V and 2 bases at J, leaving 8 bases unmatched. Germline CDR1 SGDLS, CDR2 YYNGEE. The length of the CDR3 is 16 residues. CDR3 loop: CASSVMGGGITDTQYF. CDR3 sequence (DNA): TGTGCCAGCAGCGTTATGGGGGGGGGAATCACAGATACGCAGTATTTT.

A single count supports this clone. V is TRBV4-2 and J is TRBJ1-1, with 8 bases lining up with TRBD1. Germline CDR1 LGHNA, CDR2 YNFKEQ. Unmatched junction bases numbered 8, after V lost 4 bases and J lost 7 bases. This CDR3 has 14 amino acids. The CDR3: CASSLPDRGDEAFF. CDR3 DNA: TGTGCCAGCAGCCTACCAGACAGGGGTGATGAAGCTTTCTTT.

The V and J genes are TRBV7-8 and TRBJ1-5; D is perhaps TRBD1 (5 bases). The CDR3 is made up of 16 amino acids. The germline V and J ends were trimmed by 0 bases and 1 base, with 10 bases remaining between them. Germline lookup yields CDR1 SGHVS and CDR2 FQNEAQ. The CDR3 here is CASSLARVDSNQPQHF. DNA of the CDR3: TGTGCCAGCAGCTTAGCCAGGGTGGACAGCAATCAGCCCCAGCATTTT.

V and J are TRBV10-2 and TRBJ2-3, with D hard to call. CDR3 length: 14 residues. The V end lost 2 bases, the J end lost 0 bases, and 6 bases lay between the germline ends. The V gene's germline CDR1 is WSHSY and CDR2 SAAADI. The CDR3 nucleotides read TGCGCCAGCAGTGAGAGTAGCAGCACAGATACGCAGTATTTT. Protein sequence: CASSESSSTDTQYF.

The gene calls are TRBV9 and TRBJ2-3; 10 bases line up with TRBD2. The CDR3 consists of 15 residues. CDR1 is SGDLS and CDR2 is YYNGEE in the germline V gene. V was pared by 2 bases and J by 5 bases, with 5 bases of the junction left unmatched. CDR3 in amino acids: CASSVSGGAVDTQYF. The CDR3 bases are TGTGCCAGCAGCGTGAGCGGGGGGGCCGTAGATACGCAGTATTTT.

The chain joins TRBV7-9 to TRBJ1-1; no reliable D call. Germline lookup yields CDR1 SEHNR and CDR2 FQNEAQ (reference sequence). Trimming left V 8 bases short and J 6 bases short, with 19 bases between. This CDR3 is 14 amino acids long. CDR3 nucleotide sequence: TGTGCCAGCCCCCTCCGGGAGGGTTCCCCTGAAGCTTTCTTT. Translated: CASPLREGSPEAFF.

This chain joins TRBV2 and TRBJ1-5; D unclear. V lost 0 bases and J lost 6, with 9 bases in between. Germline V CDR1 and CDR2: SNHLY, FYNNEI. The CDR3 length is 14 residues. The CDR3 DNA is TGTGCCAGCAGTGAAGCGAAGGACGGTCAGCCCCAGCATTTT. Protein sequence: CASSEAKDGQPQHF.

This chain connects TRBV18 to TRBJ2-7, with D perhaps being TRBD1 or TRBD2 (5 bases each). Trimming cost V 2 bases and J 0 bases, with 8 bases left between them. The CDR3 has 14 residues. Germline V lookup: CDR1 KGHSH, CDR2 LQKENI. CDR3 sequence reads: CASSPEGSSYEQYF. CDR3 DNA: TGTGCCAGCTCACCAGAGGGGTCCTCCTACGAGCAGTACTTC.

The rearrangement joins TRBV19 to TRBJ2-1; 8 bases fit TRBD1. Germline assignment: CDR1 LNHDA and CDR2 SQIVND (reference sequence). J lost 10 bases, V lost 3 bases, and 8 bases had no gene match. The CDR3 sequence is 14 residues long. CDR3 sequence (DNA): TGTGCCAGTAGTATCTGGACAGGGTCGGACGAGCAGTTCTTC. This sequence encodes CASSIWTGSDEQFF.

CDR3 residues: CASSLDHTINSPLHF. The CDR3 region has the DNA TGTGCCAGCAGCTTAGACCACACCATTAATTCACCCCTCCACTTT. J is TRBJ1-6 and V is TRBV11-2; no clear D gene. Germline V gene data show CDR1 as SGHAT and CDR2 as FQNNGV. CDR3 length: 15 amino acids. With 0 bases removed from V and 6 bases from J, the gap between germline ends came to 9 bases.

The V call is TRBV27, the J call TRBJ2-7, with 8 bases matching TRBD1. Germline assignment: CDR1 MNHEY and CDR2 SMNVEV (reference sequence). V trimming: 9 bases; J trimming: 2 bases; junction bases outside the gene matches: 12. The CDR3 runs 15 residues. CDR3 region: CASALLGQGTYEQYF. The CDR3 DNA reads TGTGCCAGTGCTCTCCTCGGACAGGGTACCTACGAGCAGTACTTC.

The genes are TRBV7-8 and TRBJ1-1; 8 bases map to TRBD1. The germline gives CDR1 SGHVS, CDR2 FQNEAQ. The CDR3 spans 16 residues. V lost 3 bases and J lost 0; bases outside the gene matches: 6. The CDR3 is CASSFGGQALNTEAFF. Here the CDR3 DNA reads TGTGCCAGCAGCTTTGGGGGACAGGCCTTGAACACTGAAGCTTTCTTT.

The J gene is TRBJ2-1, the V gene TRBV5-1; possible D gene TRBD1, 6 bases. Germline V gene data show CDR1 as SGHRS and CDR2 as YFSETQ. The CDR3 covers 13 residues. The V gene lost 7 bases and the J gene lost 8 bases, with 16 bases spanning the gap. The CDR3 reads CASWDMEDDEQFF. The DNA for the CDR3 is TGCGCCAGCTGGGACATGGAGGATGATGAGCAGTTCTTC.

The chain couples TRBV7-8 to TRBJ1-1; D possibly corresponds to TRBD1 (6 bases). The CDR3 contains 17 residues. V lost 2 bases to trimming and J lost 0 bases, with 16 bases between them. CDR1 is SGHVS, CDR2 FQNEAQ, per germline. CDR3 region: CASSLKGGPLMNTEAFF. CDR3 coding DNA: TGTGCCAGCAGCTTAAAAGGGGGTCCCCTCATGAACACTGAAGCTTTCTTT.

This clone occurred once. This sequence joins TRBV10-3 and TRBJ2-7, with 10 bases that match TRBD1. The germline V gene encodes CDR1 ENHRY and CDR2 SYGVKD. The CDR3 is 13 amino acids. The V segment lost 8 bases and the J segment 2 bases; nucleotides outside the gene matches: 3. The CDR3 DNA sequence: TGTGCCATCTCGGGACAGGGGACCTACGAGCAGTACTTC. Translation: CAISGQGTYEQYF.

The rearrangement joins TRBV11-2 to TRBJ2-2, with D tentatively TRBD1 or TRBD2 (6 bases each). The CDR3 contains 17 residues. Trimming cost V 5 bases and J 0 bases, with 16 bases left between them. The germline CDR1 and CDR2 sequences are SGHAT and FQNNGV. In DNA, the CDR3 is TGTGCCAGCAGCCCTCCGGGGGCCTACGCGAACACCGGGGAGCTGTTTTTT. Protein: CASSPPGAYANTGELFF.

The chain links TRBV5-5 to TRBJ2-1; either TRBD1 or TRBD2 may fit D (6 bases each). Trimming left V 1 base short and J 8 bases short, with 25 bases between. Germline CDR1 and CDR2: SGHKS and YYEKEE (reference sequence). The CDR3 totals 18 residues. In DNA, the CDR3 is TGTGCCAGCAGCTTGCGACAGGATATGCGGGGATTACAATATGAGCAGTTCTTC. Encoded protein: CASSLRQDMRGLQYEQFF.